Here is one T cell receptor (beta chain) with its context. The CDR3 totals 14 residues. Between the trimmed V and J ends, which lost 5 bases and 0 bases, there was a span of 11 bases. The germline V gene has CDR1 SGHRS and CDR2 YFSETQ. These data originate in a study of blood T cell repertoires in COVID-19. Study background: Researchers got acute and convalescent COVID-19 samples from the United States, Italy and Spain. Sources were T cells, B-cell-depleted T cells, or PBMCs; the material itself was cDNA or gDNA.

Methods used by the authors: Estimation of nucleated cell counts was performed using reference gene primer amplification. Sequencing was performed with immunoSEQ multiplex PCR; in TCRdb, only in-frame clones are kept and a portion is missing. The DNA gave D and trimming, while V, J and clone size come from that table. Among roughly 190,000 clones listed, 80% to 85% were seen once. This chain uses TRBV5-1 with TRBJ2-5; tentatively, D is TRBD1 (5 bases). This TCR was sampled from a human donor with acute or convalescent COVID-19. The donor label of this sample is uncertain. The material sequenced was peripheral blood. The DNA of the CDR3 is TGCGCCAGCAGTGCCGCGACAGACCAAGAGACCCAGTACTTC. Encoded protein: CASSAATDQETQYF.